This T cell receptor (beta chain) was profiled in a study of Tregs in tolerant kidney transplant recipients. General study results and limits: The small number of patients limits these findings pending further validation. Tregs expanded with activated donor B cells seemed most donor-specific. Biological reproducibility was not directly addressed in this study.

The CDR3 loop spans 15 amino acids. V lost 3 bases, J lost 0 bases, and 10 bases lay in between. The germline CDR1 and CDR2 sequences are SGDLS and YYNGEE. On this clone: As yet, its antigen is unknown.

Unstimulated regulatory T cells (CD4+CD25+CD127-), CD4+CD25- non-regulatory cells, CD4 and CD8 cells were FACS-sorted from thawed PBMCs. The assay was immunoSEQ multiplex PCR, and TCRdb's table has in-frame clones only and misses some. The sample has tens of thousands of clones; approximately 94% are singletons. V and J are TRBV9 and TRBJ2-1, with a possible D match to TRBD2 (6 bases). The material sequenced was CD8+ T cells from blood. This clonotype was sampled from a human donor in good health. The CDR3 loop is CASSDAGSSYNEQFF. DNA for the CDR3: TGTGCCAGCAGCGACGCGGGGAGCTCCTACAATGAGCAGTTCTTC.